The 25 T cell receptor beta chains reported below all come from one sample, sequenced in a study of T cell repertoires in cytomegalovirus infection. MiXCR, applied by TCRdb to the reads, yields one record per CDR3 protein. The sample holds 300,000 to 400,000 distinct CDR3 sequences, 15% to 20% seen once. Sequencing was performed on PBMCs. All receptors come from a human donor in good health (CMV status not recorded). Some clones in this sample may be carry-over from other donors' samples.

This clonotype was seen repeatedly, ten times or more. The genes are TRBV7-2 and TRBJ1-2, with D unclear. Germline lookup yields CDR1 SGHTA and CDR2 FQGNSA. The ends were cut back, 2 bases at V and 8 bases at J, with 9 bases in the middle. The CDR3 extends over 12 amino acids. DNA of the CDR3: TGTGCCAGCAGCTTACAGGCTGCGGGCTACACCTTC. As protein: CASSLQAAGYTF.

This clonotype was counted ten times or more. The genes are TRBV7-2 and TRBJ2-3, with TRBD2 as a possible D gene (6 bases). V dropped 5 bases and J dropped 4 bases, with 16 bases sitting between them. The CDR3 runs 15 residues. From germline, CDR1 is SGHTA and CDR2 FQGNSA. The CDR3 sequence: CASSVSGTFADTQYF. In nucleotides, the CDR3 is TGTGCCAGCAGCGTAAGTGGGACTTTCGCAGATACGCAGTATTTT.

This clonotype was observed a few times. The genes are TRBV6-1 and TRBJ2-7, with D perhaps matching TRBD2 (6 bases). The CDR3 loop spans 16 amino acids. Per germline, CDR1 MNHNS and CDR2 SASEGT. With 6 bases removed from V and 3 bases from J, the gap between germline ends came to 21 bases. In DNA, the CDR3 is TGTGCCAGCAGGCTAATCGGGGGAACGGCGGGCTACGAGCAGTACTTC. This gives the protein CASRLIGGTAGYEQYF.

This clonotype was picked up many times. V and J are TRBV5-6 and TRBJ1-1; D remains unclear. This CDR3 has 15 residues. Germline lookup yields CDR1 SGHDT and CDR2 YYEEEE. V lost 3 bases, J lost 1 base, and 13 bases lay in between. The CDR3 loop reads CASSSLKIGNTEAFF. The CDR3 DNA follows: TGTGCCAGCAGCTCTCTTAAGATAGGGAACACTGAAGCTTTCTTT. Together with reference TRBV5-6 and TRBJ1-1, the CDR3 gives the full variable domain: DAGVTQSPTHLIKTRGQQVTLRCSPKSGHDTVSWYQQALGQGPQFIFQYYEEEERQRGNFPDRFSGHQFPNYSSELNVNALLLGDSALYLCASSSLKIGNTEAFFGQGTRLTVV.

This clonotype was recorded a few times. The CDR3 loop reads CSARDEGGSSYEQYF. CDR3 DNA sequence: TGCAGTGCTAGAGACGAGGGAGGGTCTTCCTACGAGCAGTACTTC. The V and J genes are TRBV20-1 and TRBJ2-7; 7 nucleotides agree with TRBD2. The CDR3 is made up of 15 amino acids. Germline V gives CDR1 DFQATT, CDR2 SNEGSKA (reference sequence). Trimming removed 0 bases from V and 1 base from J; junction bases left unmatched: 6.

This clonotype was counted once. V usage is TRBV4-1 and J usage is TRBJ2-1; D gene uncertain. CDR1 and CDR2 (germline): MGHRA, YSYEKL. This CDR3 has 16 residues. Trimming removed 4 bases from V and 0 bases from J, with 13 bases in between. The CDR3 DNA reads as TGCGCCAGCAGCCTGACGGCGAAAAGCTCCTACAATGAGCAGTTCTTC. Its protein product is CASSLTAKSSYNEQFF.

The rearrangement uses TRBV29-1 and TRBJ2-2, with D perhaps matching TRBD1 (5 bases). CDR1 and CDR2 (germline): SQVTM, ANQGSEA. The CDR3 is 12 residues long. V was clipped by 7 bases and J by 3 bases, with 9 bases between them. Written as DNA, the CDR3 is TGCAGCGGTCTACAGGACACCGGGGAGCTGTTTTTT. Amino acid sequence: CSGLQDTGELFF.

This clonotype was detected a few times. Relative to the germline gene, one junction end is altered; a read error may explain this. This rearrangement joins TRBV19 to TRBJ2-1; 8 bases line up with TRBD1. Germline V gene sequence: CDR1 LNHDA, CDR2 SQIVND (reference sequence). The CDR3 loop spans 16 amino acids. The CDR3 loop reads CARRALGTGLWGEQFF. CDR3 bases: TGTGCCCGTAGGGCGCTCGGGACAGGACTTTGGGGTGAGCAGTTCTTC.

As for this clonotype: A read error is possible here, since a much larger clone lies one base away. The chain has TRBV7-2 and TRBJ1-5; D not certain. Germline loops: CDR1 SGHTA, CDR2 FQGNSA. CDR3 length: 15 residues. In DNA, the CDR3 is TGTGCCAGCAGCCCCTCGACCGTTAGCAATCAGCTCCAGCATTTT. This translates into CASSPSTVSNQLQHF.

J is TRBJ2-1 and V is TRBV27; 7 bases agree with TRBD2. From germline, CDR1 is MNHEY and CDR2 SMNVEV (reference sequence). The CDR3 covers 14 residues. Trimming cost V 2 bases and J 7 bases; bases outside gene matches: 5. The CDR3 sequence is CASSLVGTTNEQFF. The CDR3 nucleotides read TGTGCCAGCAGTTTAGTTGGGACTACGAATGAGCAGTTCTTC.

The chain carries TRBV27 and TRBJ1-4; D may be TRBD1 (5 bases). V was trimmed by 5 bases and J by 4 bases, leaving 14 bases between them. The CDR3 consists of 15 residues. Germline values: CDR1 MNHEY, CDR2 SMNVEV (reference sequence). The CDR3 here is CASSLRSGLNEKLFF. As DNA, the CDR3 is TGTGCCAGCAGTCTACGATCGGGACTTAATGAAAAACTGTTTTTT.

At least ten counts were recorded for this clonotype. The CDR3 region is CASSPWGGNEQFF. CDR3 bases: TGTGCCAGCAGCCCCTGGGGAGGCAATGAGCAGTTCTTC. The rearrangement uses TRBV12-3 or TRBV12-4 and TRBJ2-1; a weak D match, TRBD2 (6 bases). This CDR3 is built from 13 residues. V was shortened by 6 bases and J by 6 bases, with 12 bases between the two germline ends.

This clonotype was seen many times. The V gene is TRBV6-1, the J gene TRBJ1-5; TRBD1 matches 8 bases. The V gene's germline CDR1 is MNHNS and CDR2 SASEGT. Trimming removed 3 bases from V and 7 bases from J; junction bases left unmatched: 8. CDR3 size: 15 residues. CDR3 loop: CASSDWQGAWQPQHF. The CDR3 DNA follows: TGTGCCAGCAGTGATTGGCAGGGGGCTTGGCAGCCCCAGCATTTT.

This clonotype has at least ten counts. V gene TRBV7-2 combines with J gene TRBJ2-5; TRBD2 matches at 7 bases. Trimming took 4 bases from V and 5 from J; bases not matched to a gene: 7. Germline assignment: CDR1 SGHTA and CDR2 FQGNSA. This CDR3 region has 14 residues. The CDR3 here is CASSSGLVGETQYF. CDR3 nucleotide sequence: TGTGCCAGCAGCTCCGGACTAGTTGGGGAGACCCAGTACTTC.

The rearrangement joins TRBV4-1 to TRBJ2-2; 7 bases align to TRBD2. The CDR3 sequence is 14 residues long. V lost 6 bases and J lost 0; bases outside the gene matches: 1. In germline, CDR1 is MGHRA, CDR2 YSYEKL. The CDR3 loop is CASSLAANTGELFF. CDR3 DNA sequence: TGCGCCAGCAGTCTAGCGGCGAACACCGGGGAGCTGTTTTTT.

This rearrangement joins TRBV5-1 to TRBJ2-1, with D maybe TRBD2 (5 bases). The CDR3 runs to 12 residues. Trimming stripped 7 bases from V and 5 bases from J, with 10 bases between. Germline V lookup: CDR1 SGHRS, CDR2 YFSETQ. The CDR3 sequence is CASRSGHNEQFF. CDR3 nucleotides: TGCGCCAGCCGCAGCGGTCACAATGAGCAGTTCTTC.

The V gene is TRBV19, the J gene TRBJ2-3, with D possibly TRBD2 on 6 matching bases. The CDR3 length is 13 residues. From germline, CDR1 is LNHDA and CDR2 SQIVND (reference sequence). V was cut by 8 bases and J by 1 base, with 10 bases left in between. The CDR3 is CASGGFRTDTQYF. The CDR3 nucleotides read TGTGCCAGTGGGGGGTTCCGCACAGATACGCAGTATTTT.

The table lists this clonotype with many counts. The V gene is TRBV7-2, the J gene TRBJ2-5; TRBD2 aligns across 8 bases. The V gene's germline CDR1 is SGHTA and CDR2 FQGNSA. The CDR3 sequence is 14 residues long. Germline trimming cut 5 bases from V and 5 bases from J; bases unmatched to any gene: 7. The CDR3 here is CASSRAGAGETQYF. The CDR3 bases are TGTGCCAGCAGCCGAGCGGGAGCGGGCGAGACCCAGTACTTC.

The rearrangement links TRBV2 to TRBJ1-1; D may be TRBD1 (6 bases). The CDR3 is made up of 14 amino acids. Germline-derived CDR1 and CDR2 are SNHLY and FYNNEI. The V end lost 6 bases, the J end lost 4 bases, and 15 bases lay between the germline ends. Here the CDR3 reads CASRNQGGGTEAFF. The DNA for the CDR3 is TGTGCCAGCAGGAATCAAGGGGGGGGCACTGAAGCTTTCTTT.

Here the CDR3 DNA reads TGCGCCAGCAGTAAGGGACAGGCCTACAATGAGCAGTTCTTC. Protein: CASSKGQAYNEQFF. The V call is TRBV5-1, the J call TRBJ2-1; 8 bases are a match to TRBD1. V dropped 5 bases and J dropped 2; count of bases not matched to a gene: 3. Germline CDR1 and CDR2: SGHRS and YFSETQ. This CDR3 has 14 residues. Complete variable domain (other parts from reference TRBV5-1 and TRBJ2-1): KAGVTQTPRYLIKTRGQQVTLSCSPISGHRSVSWYQQTPGQGLQFLFEYFSETQRNKGNFPGRFSGRQFSNSRSEMNVSTLELGDSALYLCASSKGQAYNEQFFGPGTRLTVL.

Points on this clonotype: One base away lies a much larger clone, so this may be a sequencing read error. The V and J genes are TRBV7-2 and TRBJ2-4; the D is unclear. V lost 6 bases to trimming and J lost 7 bases, with 7 bases between them. The CDR3 runs to 11 residues. CDR1 is SGHTA, CDR2 FQGNSA, per germline. The CDR3 sequence: CASSCGNIQYF. In DNA form, the CDR3 reads TGTGCCAGCAGTTGTGGGAACATTCAGTACTTC.

This clonotype was seen ten or more times. The chain's CDR3 is CASSRGRQETQYF. The DNA of the CDR3 is TGTGCCAGCAGCCGGGGGAGGCAAGAGACCCAGTACTTC. V and J are TRBV7-9 and TRBJ2-5; TRBD2 is a possible D gene (6 bases). V was trimmed by 5 bases and J by 2 bases, leaving 9 bases between them. This CDR3 comprises 13 residues. The germline gives CDR1 SEHNR, CDR2 FQNEAQ (reference sequence).

This clonotype was seen a handful of times. V is TRBV4-1 and J is TRBJ2-2; perhaps TRBD2 as D (5 bases). Germline CDR1 MGHRA, CDR2 YSYEKL. This CDR3 comprises 17 residues. Trimming removed 1 base at V and 1 base at J, with 13 bases between. This CDR3 is CASSQVPGLENTGELFF. The CDR3 DNA reads as TGCGCCAGCAGCCAAGTTCCTGGACTGGAGAACACCGGGGAGCTGTTTTTT.

The chain links TRBV20-1 to TRBJ2-3; no reliable D call. The germline V gene encodes CDR1 DFQATT and CDR2 SNEGSKA (reference sequence). Trimming left V 1 base short and J 2 bases short, with 10 bases between. This CDR3 contains 14 residues. CDR3 sequence (DNA): TGCAGTGCTAGAGCTCTAGATAACACAGATACGCAGTATTTT. This encodes CSARALDNTDTQYF.

This rearrangement joins TRBV5-3 to TRBJ2-7, with 8 bases identical to TRBD1. TRBV5-3 belongs to the ORF category, with a function that is uncertain. There are 14 residues in the CDR3. J gave up 2 bases and V 8 bases, and 9 bases lay outside the gene matches. This CDR3 reads CASSDSRGPYEQYF. For the CDR3, the DNA is TGTGCCAGCAGCGATTCCAGGGGGCCCTACGAGCAGTACTTC.